These T cell receptor beta chains were read from a single sample in a study of blood T cell repertoires in COVID-19. Profiled with immunoSEQ multiplex PCR; TCRdb holds only in-frame clones, not every one. The sample yields 200,000 or so clones, 70% to 90% seen once. The sequencing sample was made of PBMCs or T cells enriched from blood (not recorded which). Source of these receptors: a woman aged 40 to 50 with acute COVID-19. The CDR3 runs from the conserved cysteine through the conserved F or W. A D gene is named only where the DNA matches it firmly. Size is stated for part of the rows, as once, few or many counts, or as a class when the clone is expanded.

d_gene,abundance,j_gene,v_gene,len,CDR3nt,CDR3aa
TRBD1,once,TRBJ1-1,TRBV19,14,TGTGCCAGTAGTATAAATAGGGGGCAAACTGAAGCTTTCTTT,CASSINRGQTEAFF
TRBD1,.,TRBJ2-2,TRBV29-1,17,TGCAGCGTTGAAGATCCCTACACAGGGGGCAACACCGGGGAGCTGTTTTTT,CSVEDPYTGGNTGELFF
.,.,TRBJ1-3,TRBV7-2,17,TGTGCCAGCAGCTTAGCCGCGACAGGAGTCTCTGGAAACACCATATATTTT,CASSLAATGVSGNTIYF
TRBD2,.,TRBJ2-1,TRBV11-2,16,TGTGCCAGCAGCGGGCAGACTAGCGGGAGGGGCAATGAGCAGTTCTTC,CASSGQTSGRGNEQFF
.,.,TRBJ2-3,TRBV5-6,12,TGTGCCAGCAGCTTCGGGACAGATACGCAGTATTTT,CASSFGTDTQYF
TRBD1,.,TRBJ2-1,TRBV6-5,15,TGTGCCAGTGTTGAAGTCGGGACAGGGGTGAATGAGCAGTTCTTC,CASVEVGTGVNEQFF
TRBD1,.,TRBJ2-7,TRBV28,14,TGTGCCAGCAGTCCCGGGACAGGGGCCAGAAAGCAGTACTTC,CASSPGTGARKQYF
.,.,TRBJ1-5,TRBV6-5,15,TGTGCCAGCAGCCCCGAGGAGGGTCGCAATCAGCCCCAGCATTTT,CASSPEEGRNQPQHF
TRBD2,.,TRBJ2-3,TRBV7-9,15,TGTGCCAGCAGCACGACGGGGGGGAACACAGATACGCAGTATTTT,CASSTTGGNTDTQYF
TRBD1,.,TRBJ2-5,TRBV12-3/TRBV12-4,13,TGTGCCAGCAGTTTAGGACAGGGGGGGACCCAGTACTTC,CASSLGQGGTQYF
TRBD1,.,TRBJ1-2,TRBV7-2,14,TGTGCCAGCAGCGGATCAAGACAGGGTTATGGCTACACCTTC,CASSGSRQGYGYTF
.,.,TRBJ1-1,TRBV19,14,TGTGCCAGTAGTAACCCAGGGATGAGCACTGAAGCTTTCTTT,CASSNPGMSTEAFF